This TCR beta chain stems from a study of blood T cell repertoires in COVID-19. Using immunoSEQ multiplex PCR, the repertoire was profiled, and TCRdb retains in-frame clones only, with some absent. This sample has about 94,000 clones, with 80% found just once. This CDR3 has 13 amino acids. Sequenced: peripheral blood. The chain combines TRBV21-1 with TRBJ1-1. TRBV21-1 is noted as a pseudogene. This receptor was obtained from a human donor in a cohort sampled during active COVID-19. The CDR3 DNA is TGTGCCAGCAGCACCAAGAGGGACACTGAAGCTTTCTTT. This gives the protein CASSTKRDTEAFF.